The 19 T cell receptor beta chains below were found in one sample sequenced in a study of T cells in Graves' hyperthyroidism and ophthalmopathy. RNA transcripts were the template for amplifying TCR beta CDR3 regions. The HTBI primer set was used in a first-round RT-PCR of the TCR CDR3. TCRdb reanalysed the multiplex PCR reads using MiXCR and keeps one entry per CDR3 protein. This table has fewer than 350,000 distinct CDR3 sequences, roughly a fifth appearing once. Sequenced sample: blood. These receptor sequences come from a man aged 45 to 65 with Graves' ophthalmopathy.

This chain connects TRBV7-6 to TRBJ2-1; TRBD2 matches 8 bases. This CDR3 contains 18 residues. V gave up 5 bases and J gave up 3 bases; unmatched junction bases: 15. CDR1 and CDR2 (germline): SGHVS, FNYEAQ. The chain's CDR3 is CASSPQLSGTRDYNEQFF. The CDR3 region has the DNA TGTGCCAGCAGCCCCCAGCTGAGCGGGACTAGGGACTACAATGAGCAGTTCTTC.

In its sample, this clonotype was seen a few times. The chain carries TRBV7-6 and TRBJ2-5; D perhaps matches TRBD2 (6 bases). There are 14 residues in the CDR3. V was pared by 1 base and J by 5 bases, with 11 bases between. Germline V gives CDR1 SGHVS, CDR2 FNYEAQ. CDR3 protein: CASSLVSGEETQYF. CDR3 sequence (DNA): TGTGCCAGCAGCTTAGTATCGGGAGAGGAGACCCAGTACTTC. Supplemented by reference TRBV7-6 and TRBJ2-5, the full variable domain reads GAGVSQSPRYKVTKRGQDVALRCDPISGHVSLYWYRQALGQGPEFLTYFNYEAQQDKSGLPNDRFSAERPEGSISTLTIQRTEQRDSAMYRCASSLVSGEETQYFGPGTRLLVL.

At least ten counts were recorded for this clonotype. The V call is TRBV2, the J call TRBJ2-7, with no clear D. V gave up 4 bases and J gave up 3 bases, with 7 bases separating them. Germline V gives CDR1 SNHLY, CDR2 FYNNEI. The CDR3 sequence is 12 residues long. The CDR3 region is CASSGNGYEQYF. As DNA, the CDR3 is TGTGCCAGCAGTGGTAACGGCTACGAGCAGTACTTC.

This clonotype occurred a few times. V and J are TRBV13 and TRBJ2-7, with D tentatively TRBD1 (5 bases). V gave up 4 bases and J gave up 0 bases, with 16 bases separating them. The CDR3 is 16 amino acids. Germline CDR1 and CDR2: PRHDT and FYEKMQ (reference sequence). This chain's CDR3 is CASSYGQIRASYEQYF. The CDR3 DNA sequence: TGTGCCAGCAGCTACGGGCAGATCAGGGCCTCCTACGAGCAGTACTTC.

This clonotype was seen at least ten times. The gene calls are TRBV20-1 and TRBJ1-5; 7 positions match TRBD1. The CDR3 runs 14 residues. V shed 6 bases, J shed 1 base, and the junction held 6 bases outside the gene matches. Per the germline V gene, CDR1 is DFQATT and CDR2 is SNEGSKA (reference sequence). The CDR3 DNA sequence: TGCAGTGCCGATGACAGGGCGAGCAATCAGCCCCAGCATTTT. This translates into CSADDRASNQPQHF.

This clonotype was seen ten or more times. V is TRBV12-3 or TRBV12-4 and J is TRBJ2-2; perhaps TRBD2 as D (6 bases). CDR3 length: 15 amino acids. Trimming took off 4 bases at V and 4 bases at J, with 13 bases between the two ends. The CDR3 loop reads CASSSSEGGTGELFF. The CDR3 DNA is TGTGCCAGCAGTTCTAGCGAAGGAGGCACCGGGGAGCTGTTTTTT.

The rearrangement uses TRBV3-1 and TRBJ2-1, with 13 bases that match TRBD2. The CDR3 has 14 residues. Germline V gene data show CDR1 as LGHDT and CDR2 as YNNKEL (reference sequence). The V and J ends lost 7 bases and 9 bases, in that order; junction bases with no gene match: 6. The CDR3 nucleotides read TGTGCCAGCACCATGGGACTAGCGGGAACTGAGCAGTTCTTC. Residues: CASTMGLAGTEQFF.

This clonotype was counted between two and nine times. The J gene is TRBJ2-5, the V gene TRBV19; no firm D call. V lost 7 bases and J 1 base, leaving 13 bases between the germline ends. CDR3 size: 14 residues. CDR1 and CDR2 from the germline V gene are LNHDA and SQIVND (reference sequence). CDR3 in amino acids: CASKEGGLQETQYF. CDR3 coding DNA: TGTGCCAGTAAGGAAGGTGGCCTCCAAGAGACCCAGTACTTC.

There are many counts of this clonotype. The chain employs TRBV28 and TRBJ2-7; 13 bases are shared with TRBD2. The CDR3 runs 15 residues. After removal of 6 bases from V and 4 bases from J, the junction contained 6 bases not matched to a gene. In germline, CDR1 is MDHEN, CDR2 SYDVKM. The CDR3 nucleotides read TGTGCCAGCAGACCGGGACTAGCGGGACGATACGAGCAGTACTTC. This codes for CASRPGLAGRYEQYF.

The V and J genes are TRBV5-1 and TRBJ2-7; D not certain. Between the trimmed V and J ends, which lost 1 base and 6 bases, there was a span of 11 bases. The CDR3 runs 13 residues. Germline-derived CDR1 and CDR2 are SGHRS and YFSETQ. CDR3 sequence reads: CASSLRLDTEQYF. The CDR3 DNA follows: TGCGCCAGCAGCTTGAGGCTGGATACCGAGCAGTACTTC.

CDR3 sequence reads: CAISPGTSGVSSYEQYF. CDR3 sequence (DNA): TGTGCCATCAGTCCCGGGACTAGCGGGGTGAGCTCCTACGAGCAGTACTTC. The chain employs TRBV10-3 and TRBJ2-7; 13 bases align to TRBD2. The germline gives CDR1 ENHRY, CDR2 SYGVKD. Unmatched junction bases numbered 7, after V lost 5 bases and J lost 0 bases. The CDR3 sequence is 17 residues long.

This clonotype has just a few counts. The V call is TRBV7-9, the J call TRBJ2-7; no clear D gene. The V end was cut by 5 bases, the J end by 3 bases, with 11 bases between. This CDR3 contains 13 residues. Germline loops: CDR1 SEHNR, CDR2 FQNEAQ (reference sequence). The CDR3 nucleotides are TGTGCCAGCAGCGGATGGTACAACTACGAGCAGTACTTC. This encodes CASSGWYNYEQYF.

This clonotype was observed many times. The CDR3 loop is CASSLGDRGPLNQPQHF. In nucleotides, the CDR3 is TGTGCCAGCAGTTTAGGGGACAGGGGGCCCTTAAATCAGCCCCAGCATTTT. The chain uses TRBV28 and TRBJ1-5; 12 bases line up with TRBD1. The CDR3 loop spans 17 amino acids. The V segment lost 2 bases and the J segment 4 bases; nucleotides outside the gene matches: 6. Germline values: CDR1 MDHEN, CDR2 SYDVKM.

The chain employs TRBV6-1 and TRBJ2-7, with D perhaps assigned TRBD1 or TRBD2 (6 bases each). Germline V gives CDR1 MNHNS, CDR2 SASEGT. CDR3 length equals 15 residues. V lost 0 bases and J lost 5, with 14 bases in between. The CDR3 protein is CASSEAQGTLDEQYF. The DNA for the CDR3 is TGTGCCAGCAGTGAAGCGCAGGGGACTTTGGACGAGCAGTACTTC.

The chain recombines TRBV6-5 with TRBJ2-7; TRBD2 agrees at 13 bases. Germline V lookup: CDR1 MNHEY, CDR2 SVGAGI. The CDR3 totals 21 residues. The V segment lost 0 bases and the J segment 2 bases; nucleotides outside the gene matches: 16. The CDR3 DNA is TGTGCCAGCAGTTACTCCCCTTTTGCTACGGGACTAGCGGGATATACCTACGAGCAGTACTTC. Amino acid sequence: CASSYSPFATGLAGYTYEQYF.

The chain carries TRBV6-1 and TRBJ2-3, with 8 bases lining up with TRBD2. V lost 7 bases, J lost 2 bases, and 8 bases stayed unmatched. This CDR3 has 15 amino acids. The germline gives CDR1 MNHNS, CDR2 SASEGT. CDR3 amino acids: CASILTSVATDTQYF. Written as DNA, the CDR3 is TGTGCCAGCATCCTGACTAGCGTTGCCACAGATACGCAGTATTTT.

This clonotype came up many times. V and J are TRBV20-1 and TRBJ2-7; 7 bases agree with TRBD1. The V and J ends lost 2 bases and 0 bases, in that order; junction bases with no gene match: 7. CDR3 length: 15 residues. Germline V gene data show CDR1 as DFQATT and CDR2 as SNEGSKA (reference sequence). In nucleotides, the CDR3 is TGCAGTGCTAGACCCGGTGACAGGGTCTCCTACGAGCAGTACTTC. This encodes CSARPGDRVSYEQYF.

The table lists this clonotype with many counts. An end of the junction does not agree with germline; a read error may underlie this. The rearrangement uses TRBV5-4 and TRBJ2-3, with D perhaps matching TRBD2 (6 bases). This CDR3 is 15 amino acids long. Germline V lookup: CDR1 SGHNT, CDR2 YYREEE (reference sequence). The CDR3 DNA follows: TGCGCCAGCAGCTTGGACGGGACTAGCACAGATACGCAGTATTTT. Encoded protein: CASSLDGTSTDTQYF.

This clonotype was detected ten times or more. The rearrangement links TRBV9 to TRBJ1-6; TRBD1 might be the D (6 bases). The V gene's germline CDR1 is SGDLS and CDR2 YYNGEE. This CDR3 has 14 amino acids. V was trimmed by 4 bases and J by 7 bases, leaving 12 bases between them. The CDR3 nucleotides are TGTGCCAGCAGCCCAGGGACACCGAATTCACCCCTCCACTTT. This translates into CASSPGTPNSPLHF.